These 10 T cell receptor beta chains came from one sample sequenced in a study of blood T cell repertoires in COVID-19. Libraries were prepared by immunoSEQ multiplex PCR; TCRdb keeps only in-frame clonotypes and omits some of them. The sample shows about 440,000 clones, about 89% of them seen only once. Sequencing was done on a sample of peripheral blood. Source of these receptors: a woman aged 25 to 39 with acute or convalescent COVID-19.

The rearrangement uses TRBV5-6 and TRBJ1-6; 12 nucleotides line up with TRBD1. CDR1 is SGHDT, CDR2 YYEEEE, per germline. With V trimmed by 4 bases and J by 8 bases, 7 bases remained unmatched. The CDR3 totals 16 residues. CDR3 residues: CASSPGTGGAYSPLHF. As DNA, the CDR3 is TGTGCCAGCAGCCCGGGGACAGGGGGCGCGTATTCACCCCTCCACTTT.

The chain has TRBV20-1 and TRBJ2-7, with unresolved D. CDR1 is DFQATT, CDR2 SNEGSKA, per germline (reference sequence). There are 11 residues in the CDR3. The germline V and J ends were trimmed by 2 bases and 1 base, with 3 bases remaining between them. In DNA form, the CDR3 reads TGCAGTGCTAGACGGTCCTACGAGCAGTACTTC. It yields the protein CSARRSYEQYF.

The V call is TRBV9, the J call TRBJ2-3; tentative D call: TRBD2 (5 bases). CDR3 length: 16 residues. V shed 0 bases and J shed 2 bases, with 13 bases lying between them. Per the germline V gene, CDR1 is SGDLS and CDR2 is YYNGEE. The CDR3 loop is CASSVVSGVPTDTQYF. As DNA, the CDR3 is TGTGCCAGCAGCGTAGTTTCCGGGGTCCCCACAGATACGCAGTATTTT.

In this sample, this clone turned up once. This chain uses TRBV11-2 with TRBJ1-4, with D possibly being TRBD1 (5 bases). Germline V gives CDR1 SGHAT, CDR2 FQNNGV. The CDR3 sequence is 14 residues long. V lost 6 bases and J 0 bases, leaving 8 bases between the germline ends. CDR3 loop: CASRTEPTNEKLFF. Here the CDR3 DNA reads TGTGCCAGCAGGACAGAGCCAACTAATGAAAAACTGTTTTTT.

V gene TRBV7-6 combines with J gene TRBJ1-1; 7 nucleotides match TRBD1. The germline V gene has CDR1 SGHVS and CDR2 FNYEAQ. This CDR3 has 16 amino acids. The J segment lost 3 bases and the V segment lost 1 base, leaving 8 bases of the junction unmatched. The CDR3 reads CASSLVLMGTDTEAFF. CDR3 nucleotide sequence: TGTGCCAGCAGCTTAGTCTTGATGGGGACAGACACTGAAGCTTTCTTT.

This chain connects TRBV2 to TRBJ2-5; the D gene is possibly TRBD2 (5 bases). CDR1 and CDR2 (germline): SNHLY, FYNNEI. The germline V and J ends were trimmed by 4 bases and 6 bases, with 12 bases remaining between them. The length of the CDR3 is 13 residues. CDR3 amino acids: CASSGSEGKTQYF. The CDR3 DNA follows: TGTGCCAGCAGTGGCAGCGAGGGAAAGACCCAGTACTTC. The whole variable domain, remainder taken from reference TRBV2 and TRBJ2-5, is EPEVTQTPSHQVTQMGQEVILRCVPISNHLYFYWYRQILGQKVEFLVSFYNNEISEKSEIFDDQFSVERPDGSNFTLKIRSTKLEDSAMYFCASSGSEGKTQYFGPGTRLLVL.

This clone was picked up one time. The genes are TRBV9 and TRBJ1-6, with a tentative D call TRBD1 (5 bases). V gave up 0 bases and J gave up 7 bases, with 11 bases separating them. The CDR3 has 15 amino acids. Germline V gives CDR1 SGDLS, CDR2 YYNGEE. The CDR3 DNA reads TGTGCCAGCAGCGTAGGTGCAGGGTCAAATTCACCCCTCCACTTT. It translates to CASSVGAGSNSPLHF.

Note on this clone: Other DNA sequences of this sample code for an identical CDR3. This sequence joins TRBV5-1 and TRBJ2-3; a weak D match, TRBD2 (5 bases). V dropped 4 bases and J dropped 0 bases, with 12 bases sitting between them. Germline V gene data show CDR1 as SGHRS and CDR2 as YFSETQ. The CDR3 covers 15 residues. CDR3 residues: CASSPPGGSTDTQYF. The CDR3 nucleotides are TGCGCCAGCAGCCCGCCTGGAGGTAGCACAGATACGCAGTATTTT.

This sequence joins TRBV9 and TRBJ1-5, with 7 bases matching TRBD1. This CDR3 is built from 14 residues. Germline V gene data show CDR1 as SGDLS and CDR2 as YYNGEE. Trimming took 4 bases from V and 4 from J; bases not matched to a gene: 5. The CDR3 here is CASSHGTANQPQHF. CDR3 nucleotide sequence: TGTGCCAGCAGCCATGGGACAGCGAATCAGCCCCAGCATTTT.

The genes are TRBV2 and TRBJ2-1; 11 bases map to TRBD2. Germline V gene data show CDR1 as SNHLY and CDR2 as FYNNEI. V trimming: 6 bases; J trimming: 4 bases; junction bases outside the gene matches: 5. The CDR3 contains 15 residues. The CDR3: CASRAGTSGYNEQFF. The CDR3 DNA reads TGTGCCAGCAGGGCCGGGACTAGCGGTTACAATGAGCAGTTCTTC.